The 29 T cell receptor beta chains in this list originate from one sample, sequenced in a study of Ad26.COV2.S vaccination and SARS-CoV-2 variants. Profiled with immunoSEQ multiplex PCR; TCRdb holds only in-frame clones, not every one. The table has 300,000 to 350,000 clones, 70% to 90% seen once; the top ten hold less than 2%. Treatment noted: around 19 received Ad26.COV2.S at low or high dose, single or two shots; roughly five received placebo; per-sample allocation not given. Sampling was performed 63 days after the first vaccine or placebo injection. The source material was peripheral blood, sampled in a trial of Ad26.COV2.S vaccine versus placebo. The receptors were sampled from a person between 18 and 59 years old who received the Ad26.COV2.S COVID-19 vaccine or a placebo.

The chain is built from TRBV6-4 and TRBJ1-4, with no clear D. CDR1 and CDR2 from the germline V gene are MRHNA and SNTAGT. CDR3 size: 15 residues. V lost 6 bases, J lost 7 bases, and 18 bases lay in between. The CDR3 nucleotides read TGTGCCAGCAGCCCCATGGCAGCAAAGGGTGAAAAACTGTTTTTT. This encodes CASSPMAAKGEKLFF.

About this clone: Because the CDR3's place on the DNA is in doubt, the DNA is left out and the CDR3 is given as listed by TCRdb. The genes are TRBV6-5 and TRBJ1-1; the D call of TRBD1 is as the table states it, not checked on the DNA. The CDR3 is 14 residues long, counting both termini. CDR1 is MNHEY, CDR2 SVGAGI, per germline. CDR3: CASILDRVNTEAFF.

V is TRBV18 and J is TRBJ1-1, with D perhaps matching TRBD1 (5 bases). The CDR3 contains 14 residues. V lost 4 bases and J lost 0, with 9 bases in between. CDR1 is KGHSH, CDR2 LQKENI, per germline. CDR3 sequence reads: CASSHGTVNTEAFF. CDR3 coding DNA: TGTGCCAGCTCACACGGGACGGTGAACACTGAAGCTTTCTTT.

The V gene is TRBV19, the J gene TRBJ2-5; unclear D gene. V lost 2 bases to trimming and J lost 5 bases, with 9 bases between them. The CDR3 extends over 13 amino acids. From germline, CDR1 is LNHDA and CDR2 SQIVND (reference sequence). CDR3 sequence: CASSIKVRETQYF. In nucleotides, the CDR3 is TGTGCCAGTAGTATAAAAGTTCGGGAGACCCAGTACTTC.

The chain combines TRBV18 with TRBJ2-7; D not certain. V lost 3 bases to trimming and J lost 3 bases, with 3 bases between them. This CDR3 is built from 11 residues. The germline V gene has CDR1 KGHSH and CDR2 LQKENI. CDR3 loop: CASSPNYEQYF. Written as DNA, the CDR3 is TGTGCCAGCTCACCGAACTACGAGCAGTACTTC. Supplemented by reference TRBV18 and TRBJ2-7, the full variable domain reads NAGVMQNPRHLVRRRGQEARLRCSPMKGHSHVYWYRQLPEEGLKFMVYLQKENIIDESGMPKERFSAEFPKEGPSILRIQQVVRGDSAAYFCASSPNYEQYFGPGTRLTVT.

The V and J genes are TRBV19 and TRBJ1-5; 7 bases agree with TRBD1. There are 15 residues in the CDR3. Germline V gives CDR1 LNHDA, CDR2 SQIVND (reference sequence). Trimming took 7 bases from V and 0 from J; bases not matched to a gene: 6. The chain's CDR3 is CASTKDRTSNQPQHF. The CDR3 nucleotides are TGTGCCAGTACCAAGGACAGGACTAGCAATCAGCCCCAGCATTTT.

The CDR3 DNA is TGTGCCAGCAGCTCGGATATTGGGAATCAGCCCCAGCATTTT. Its translation is CASSSDIGNQPQHF. The chain uses TRBV5-5 and TRBJ1-5; D is ambiguous. The CDR3 has 14 amino acids. The V gene's germline CDR1 is SGHKS and CDR2 YYEKEE (reference sequence). The germline V and J ends were trimmed by 3 bases and 4 bases, with 11 bases remaining between them.

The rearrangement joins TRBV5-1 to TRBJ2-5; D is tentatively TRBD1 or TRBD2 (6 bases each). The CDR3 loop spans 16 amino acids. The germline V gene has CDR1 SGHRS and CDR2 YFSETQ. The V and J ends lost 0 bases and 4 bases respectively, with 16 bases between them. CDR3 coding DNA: TGCGCCAGCAGCTTGGAGGGCGGGACCAGGGGAGAGACCCAGTACTTC. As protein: CASSLEGGTRGETQYF.

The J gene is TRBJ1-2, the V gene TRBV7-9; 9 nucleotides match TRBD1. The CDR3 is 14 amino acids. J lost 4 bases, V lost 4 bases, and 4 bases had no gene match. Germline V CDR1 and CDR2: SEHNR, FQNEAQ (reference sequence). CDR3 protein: CASSWGQGPYGYTF. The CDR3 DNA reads TGTGCCAGCAGCTGGGGACAGGGTCCCTATGGCTACACCTTC.

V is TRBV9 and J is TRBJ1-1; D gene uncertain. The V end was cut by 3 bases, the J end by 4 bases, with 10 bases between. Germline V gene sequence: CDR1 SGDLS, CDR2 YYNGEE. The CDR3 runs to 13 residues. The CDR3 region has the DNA TGTGCCAGCAGCGCGCGGTCGGGCACTGAAGCTTTCTTT. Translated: CASSARSGTEAFF.

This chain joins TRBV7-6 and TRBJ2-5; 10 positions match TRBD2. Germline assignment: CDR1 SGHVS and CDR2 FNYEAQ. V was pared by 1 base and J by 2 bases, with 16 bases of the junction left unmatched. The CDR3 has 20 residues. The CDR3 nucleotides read TGTGCCAGCAGCTTAGGCCCCATGGGGAGGCTAGCGGGGGAACAAGAGACCCAGTACTTC. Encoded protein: CASSLGPMGRLAGEQETQYF.

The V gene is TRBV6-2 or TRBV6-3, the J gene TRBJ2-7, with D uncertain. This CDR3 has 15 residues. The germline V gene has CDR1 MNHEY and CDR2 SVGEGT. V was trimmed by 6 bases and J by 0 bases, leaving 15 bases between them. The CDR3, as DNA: TGTGCCAGCAGCCTTCTCGGGCAAGCCTCCTACGAGCAGTACTTC. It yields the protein CASSLLGQASYEQYF.

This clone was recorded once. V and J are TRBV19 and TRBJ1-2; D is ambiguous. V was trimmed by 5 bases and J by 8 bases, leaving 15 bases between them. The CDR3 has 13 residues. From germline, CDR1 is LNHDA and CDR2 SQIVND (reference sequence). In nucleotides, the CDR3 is TGTGCCAGTAGTTCGCGGCGTAGATACGGCTACACCTTC. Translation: CASSSRRRYGYTF.

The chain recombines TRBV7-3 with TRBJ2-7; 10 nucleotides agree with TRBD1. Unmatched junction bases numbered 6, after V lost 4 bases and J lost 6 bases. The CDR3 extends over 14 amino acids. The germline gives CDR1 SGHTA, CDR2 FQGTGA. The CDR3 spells CASSSPGQGPEQYF. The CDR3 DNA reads TGTGCCAGCAGCTCGCCGGGACAGGGGCCCGAGCAGTACTTC.

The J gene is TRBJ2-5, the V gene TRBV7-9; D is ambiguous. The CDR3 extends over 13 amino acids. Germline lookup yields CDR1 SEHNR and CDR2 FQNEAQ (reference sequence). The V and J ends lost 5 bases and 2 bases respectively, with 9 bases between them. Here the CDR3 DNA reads TGTGCCAGCAGCCCTCTCCTGCAAGAGACCCAGTACTTC. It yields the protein CASSPLLQETQYF.

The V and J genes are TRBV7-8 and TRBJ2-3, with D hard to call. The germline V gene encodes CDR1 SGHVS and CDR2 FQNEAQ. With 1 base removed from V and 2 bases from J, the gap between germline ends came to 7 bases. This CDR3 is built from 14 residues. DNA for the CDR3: TGTGCCAGCAGCTTAGGAGGTCCCACAGATACGCAGTATTTT. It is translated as CASSLGGPTDTQYF.

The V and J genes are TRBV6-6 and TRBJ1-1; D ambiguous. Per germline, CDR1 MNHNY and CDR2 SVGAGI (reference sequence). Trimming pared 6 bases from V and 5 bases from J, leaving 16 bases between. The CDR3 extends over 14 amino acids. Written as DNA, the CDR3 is TGTGCCAGCAGCCAATGGGTCGGGTCGACTGAAGCTTTCTTT. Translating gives CASSQWVGSTEAFF.

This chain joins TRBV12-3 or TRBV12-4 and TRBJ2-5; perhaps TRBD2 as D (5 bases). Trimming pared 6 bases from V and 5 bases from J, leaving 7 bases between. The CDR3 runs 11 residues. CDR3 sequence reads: CASRSGETQYF. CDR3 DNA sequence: TGTGCCAGCAGGTCGGGGGAGACCCAGTACTTC.

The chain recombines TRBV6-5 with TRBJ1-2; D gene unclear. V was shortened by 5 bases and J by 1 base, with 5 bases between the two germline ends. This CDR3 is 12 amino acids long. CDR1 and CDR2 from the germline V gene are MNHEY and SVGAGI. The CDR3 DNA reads TGTGCCAGCAGTACAGTTAACTATGGCTACACCTTC. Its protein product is CASSTVNYGYTF.

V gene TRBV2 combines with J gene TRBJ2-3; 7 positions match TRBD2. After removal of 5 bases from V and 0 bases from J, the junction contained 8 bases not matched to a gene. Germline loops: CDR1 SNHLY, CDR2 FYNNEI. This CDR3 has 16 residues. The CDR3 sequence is CASSSPSGVSTDTQYF. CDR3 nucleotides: TGTGCCAGCAGTTCCCCAAGCGGGGTGAGCACAGATACGCAGTATTTT.

CDR3 coding DNA: TGTGCCAGCAGCAGGGACAGCTCCTACGAGCAGTACTTC. Residues: CASSRDSSYEQYF. The rearrangement links TRBV7-9 to TRBJ2-7, with 7 positions matching TRBD1. V lost 5 bases to trimming and J lost 0 bases; unmatched junction nucleotides: 1. The CDR3 has 13 residues. The germline V gene has CDR1 SEHNR and CDR2 FQNEAQ (reference sequence).

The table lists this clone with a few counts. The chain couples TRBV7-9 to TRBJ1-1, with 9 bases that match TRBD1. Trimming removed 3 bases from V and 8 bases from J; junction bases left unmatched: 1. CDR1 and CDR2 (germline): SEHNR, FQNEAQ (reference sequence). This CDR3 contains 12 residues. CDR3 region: CASSLGQGEAFF. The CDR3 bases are TGTGCCAGCAGCTTGGGACAGGGAGAAGCTTTCTTT.

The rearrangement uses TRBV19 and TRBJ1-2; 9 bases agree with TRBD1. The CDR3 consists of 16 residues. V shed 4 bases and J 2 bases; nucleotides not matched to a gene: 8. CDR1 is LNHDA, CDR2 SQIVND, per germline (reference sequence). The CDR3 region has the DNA TGTGCCAGTAGTACCACCCCGACAGGGGGAAACTATGGCTACACCTTC. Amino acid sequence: CASSTTPTGGNYGYTF.

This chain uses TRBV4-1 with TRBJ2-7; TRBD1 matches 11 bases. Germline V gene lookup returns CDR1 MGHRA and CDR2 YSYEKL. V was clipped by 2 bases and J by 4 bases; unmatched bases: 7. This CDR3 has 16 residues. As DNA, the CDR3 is TGCGCCAGCAGCCAATTCGGCGGGACAGGGGGTTACGAGCAGTACTTC. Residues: CASSQFGGTGGYEQYF.

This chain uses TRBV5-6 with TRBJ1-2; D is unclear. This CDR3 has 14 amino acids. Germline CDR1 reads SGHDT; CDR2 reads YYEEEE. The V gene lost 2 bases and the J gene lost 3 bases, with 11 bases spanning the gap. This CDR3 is CASSLVEEHYGYTF. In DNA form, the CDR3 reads TGTGCCAGCAGCTTAGTAGAAGAACACTATGGCTACACCTTC.

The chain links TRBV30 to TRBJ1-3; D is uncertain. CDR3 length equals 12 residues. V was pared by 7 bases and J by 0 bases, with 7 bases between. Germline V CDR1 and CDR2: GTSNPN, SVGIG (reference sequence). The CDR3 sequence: CASSRSGNTIYF. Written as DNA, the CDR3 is TGTGCCTCCAGCCGCTCTGGAAACACCATATATTTT. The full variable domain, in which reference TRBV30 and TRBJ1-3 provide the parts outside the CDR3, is SQTIHQWPATLVQPVGSPLSLECTVEGTSNPNLYWYRQAAGRGLQLLFYSVGIGQISSEVPQNLSASRPQDRQFILSSKKLLLSDSGFYLCASSRSGNTIYFGEGSWLTVV.

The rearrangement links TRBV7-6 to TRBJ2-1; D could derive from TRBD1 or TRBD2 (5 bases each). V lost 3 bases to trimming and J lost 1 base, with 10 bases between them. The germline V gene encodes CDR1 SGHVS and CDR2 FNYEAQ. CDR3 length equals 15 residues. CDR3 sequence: CASSLGELSYNEQFF. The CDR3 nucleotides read TGTGCCAGCAGCTTGGGGGAATTATCCTACAATGAGCAGTTCTTC.

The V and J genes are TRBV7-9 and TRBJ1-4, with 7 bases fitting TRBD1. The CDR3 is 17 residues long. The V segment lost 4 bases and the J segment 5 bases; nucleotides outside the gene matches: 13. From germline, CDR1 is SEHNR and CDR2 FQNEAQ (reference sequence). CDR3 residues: CASSSDLTGASNEKLFF. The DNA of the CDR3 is TGTGCCAGCAGCTCAGACCTCACAGGGGCCTCCAATGAAAAACTGTTTTTT. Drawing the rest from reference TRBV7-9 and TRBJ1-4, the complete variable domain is DTGVSQNPRHKITKRGQNVTFRCDPISEHNRLYWYRQTLGQGPEFLTYFQNEAQLEKSRLLSDRFSAERPKGSFSTLEIQRTEQGDSAMYLCASSSDLTGASNEKLFFGSGTQLSVL.

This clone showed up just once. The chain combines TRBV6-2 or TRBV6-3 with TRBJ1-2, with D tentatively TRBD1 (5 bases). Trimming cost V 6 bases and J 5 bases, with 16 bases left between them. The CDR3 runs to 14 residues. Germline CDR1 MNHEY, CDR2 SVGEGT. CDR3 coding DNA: TGTGCCAGCAGCCCCGGGGGTCTTCATTATGGCTACACCTTC. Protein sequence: CASSPGGLHYGYTF.